This TCR beta chain comes out of a study of regulatory T cells in long-lasting Graves disease. The V segment lost 2 bases and the J segment 6 bases; nucleotides outside the gene matches: 5. Germline V gene data show CDR1 as ENHRY and CDR2 as SYGVKD. This CDR3 spans 14 amino acids. Both iRepertoire HTBI primers and Arm-PCR of CDR3 regions were used to build the TCR beta libraries. TCRdb reanalysed the multiplex PCR reads using MiXCR and keeps one entry per CDR3 protein. The table shows 500,000 or so distinct CDR3 sequences, with roughly a sixth occurring only once. Stated time point: newly diagnosed GD, antithyroid drugs for less than 3 months. The TCR library was prepared using RNA isolated from PBMCs. Into tubes containing EDTA, approximately 8.5 milliliters of peripheral blood were drawn. These data are also associated with another study on T cells in Graves' hyperthyroidism and ophthalmopathy. That source adds: Lactation, pregnancy, other autoimmune disease or uncontrolled infection excluded patients.

The chain combines TRBV10-3 with TRBJ2-3; 7 bases fit TRBD2. The origin of this receptor is a middle-aged woman with Graves disease. Specimen: peripheral blood mononuclear cells (PBMCs), collected at new diagnosis, from a patient treated with antithyroid drugs. CDR3 loop: CAISEKRGGDTQYF. In nucleotides, the CDR3 is TGTGCCATCAGTGAGAAAAGGGGAGGGGATACGCAGTATTTT.